The sequence of this T cell receptor (beta chain) was determined in a study of cytomegalovirus exposure and HLA in healthy donors. The CDR3 is 14 residues long. The V and J ends lost 6 bases and 0 bases, in that order; junction bases with no gene match: 3. CDR1 is SGHTA, CDR2 FQGTGA, per germline. The count of this clone is one. What it binds is unknown. The study's findings and limits: In an earlier analysis, productive rearrangement rates for most beta V segments clustered near 87% or 30%.

Primers: 60 Vbeta forward and 13 Jbeta reverse. Sequenced by immunoSEQ multiplex PCR; TCRdb stores in-frame clones only, minus some. The sample shows around 100,000 clones, 65% to 75% of them seen only once. This sequence joins TRBV7-3 and TRBJ1-1; 8 nucleotides match TRBD1. This TCR was recovered from a man aged 25-45 years in good health and CMV-seronegative. Source material: PBMCs. CDR3 bases: TGTGCCAGCAGACGACAGGGGATGAACACTGAAGCTTTCTTT. It is translated as CASRRQGMNTEAFF.